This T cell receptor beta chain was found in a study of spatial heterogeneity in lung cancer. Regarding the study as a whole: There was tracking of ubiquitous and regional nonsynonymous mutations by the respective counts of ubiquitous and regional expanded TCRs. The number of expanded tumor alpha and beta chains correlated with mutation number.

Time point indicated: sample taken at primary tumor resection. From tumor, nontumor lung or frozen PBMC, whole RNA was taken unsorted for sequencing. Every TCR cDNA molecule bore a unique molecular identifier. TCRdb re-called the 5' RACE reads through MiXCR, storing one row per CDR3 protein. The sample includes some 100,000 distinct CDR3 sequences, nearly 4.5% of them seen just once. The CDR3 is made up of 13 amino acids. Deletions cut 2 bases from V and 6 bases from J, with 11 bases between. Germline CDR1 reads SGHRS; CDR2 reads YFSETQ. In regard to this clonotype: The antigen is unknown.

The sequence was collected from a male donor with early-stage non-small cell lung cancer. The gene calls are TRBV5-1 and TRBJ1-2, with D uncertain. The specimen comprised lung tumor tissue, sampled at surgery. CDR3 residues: CASSFLLTDGYTF. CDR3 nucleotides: TGCGCCAGCAGCTTCCTCCTTACCGATGGCTACACCTTC.